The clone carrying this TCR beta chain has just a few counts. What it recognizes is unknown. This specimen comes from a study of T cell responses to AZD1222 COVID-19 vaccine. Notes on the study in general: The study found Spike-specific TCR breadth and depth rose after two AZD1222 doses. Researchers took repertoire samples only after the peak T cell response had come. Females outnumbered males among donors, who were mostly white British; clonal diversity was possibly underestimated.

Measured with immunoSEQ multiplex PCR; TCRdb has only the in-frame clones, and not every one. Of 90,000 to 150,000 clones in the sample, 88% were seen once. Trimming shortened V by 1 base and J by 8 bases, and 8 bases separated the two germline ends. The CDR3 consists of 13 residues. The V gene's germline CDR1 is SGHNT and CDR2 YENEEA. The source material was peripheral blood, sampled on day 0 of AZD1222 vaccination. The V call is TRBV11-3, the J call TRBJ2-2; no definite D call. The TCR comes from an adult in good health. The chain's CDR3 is CASSLGPMGELFF. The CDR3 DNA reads TGTGCCAGCAGCTTAGGGCCCATGGGGGAGCTGTTTTTT.